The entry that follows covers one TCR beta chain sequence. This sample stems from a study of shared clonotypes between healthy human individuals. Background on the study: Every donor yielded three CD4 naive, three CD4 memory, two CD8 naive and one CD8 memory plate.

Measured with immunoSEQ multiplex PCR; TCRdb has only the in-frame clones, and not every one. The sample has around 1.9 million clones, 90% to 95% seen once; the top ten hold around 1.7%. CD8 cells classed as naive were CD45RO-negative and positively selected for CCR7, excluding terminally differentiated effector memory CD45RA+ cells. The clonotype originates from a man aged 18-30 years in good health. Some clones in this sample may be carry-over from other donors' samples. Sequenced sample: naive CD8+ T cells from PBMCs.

The CDR3 region is CSVEMLAGPYNEQFF. In DNA, the CDR3 is TGCAGCGTTGAAATGTTAGCGGGCCCCTACAATGAGCAGTTCTTC. The chain links TRBV29-1 to TRBJ2-1, with 7 bases matching TRBD2. This CDR3 has 15 amino acids. Germline CDR1 SQVTM, CDR2 ANQGSEA. Trimming cost V 2 bases and J 2 bases; bases outside gene matches: 6.